This TCR beta chain was sequenced in a study of cytotoxic CD8 clonotypes in ibrutinib-treated CLL. Study as a whole: Treatment had run for a median around 12 months, range 6 to 36, when response samples were taken.

Deep sequencing aimed at 1 in 200,000 to 1 in 1 million T cells' resolution. Here immunoSEQ multiplex PCR was the method, and the copy in TCRdb shows in-frame clones only, minus some. The sample lists tens of thousands of clones, roughly two thirds occurring once. Broader study findings: The public clonotypes identified were infrequent and showed contraction or stability on treatment.

The CDR3 is 16 amino acids. The germline V gene encodes CDR1 MGHDK and CDR2 SYGVNS. Trimming removed 1 base from V and 4 bases from J, with 14 bases in between. Points on this clone: What it binds is not known.

The source is a human donor with chronic lymphocytic leukemia. The sequences come from PBMCs, collected after 12 months of ibrutinib treatment. The genes are TRBV25-1 and TRBJ1-5, with TRBD1 as a possible D gene (6 bases). The CDR3 nucleotides are TGTGCCAGCAGTGAATGGGGGGGCGCGGGGAATCAGCCCCAGCATTTT. It translates to CASSEWGGAGNQPQHF.